This note documents a single T cell receptor beta chain sequence. This clone has only one observation. This clone's antigen is unknown. Base qualities were left out, and no much larger clone turns up one base away. The germline V gene sets CDR1 to SGHAT and CDR2 to FQNNGV. Unmatched junction bases come to 6, with V trimmed by 5 bases and J by 4 bases. The CDR3, cysteine through phenylalanine, is 15 amino acids long. Left in the record is the CDR3 DNA by itself, 45 bases read in frame from the first base. This sample was included in a study of vaccination effects on CD4 cells after COVID-19 (dated 2022 in TCRdb). A note on the overall study: The ViraFEST assay stimulated PBMC with viral peptide pools and then used TCR sequencing to identify antigen-specific CD4+ T cell clonotypes by expansion. The Oncomine TCR Beta short-read assay on an Illumina iSeq 100 was used to sequence cultures from other donors in the study. The full study included around nine COVID-19 convalescent patients and several SARS-CoV-2-naive healthy vaccine recipients. Some 2 million PBMC per well were cultured in IMDM with around 5% human AB serum, 10 IU/ml IL-2 and gentamicin, plus 10 ug/ml peptides. Two doses of either the BNT162b2 or the mRNA-1273 mRNA SARS-CoV-2 vaccine were administered to participants. SARS-CoV-2 spike-specific CD4+ TCR repertoires were compared before and after mRNA vaccination in COVID-19 convalescent patients and in infection-naive vaccine recipients.

Study-level results and caveats: In healthy vaccine recipients, vaccine-induced clones were almost all SARS-CoV-2 mono-reactive, with only 1 of 255 cross-reactive with common cold coronaviruses. Marked clonal contraction was observed in both infection-induced and vaccine-induced clones at late post-vaccination timepoints, consistent with waning T cell responses. Limitations of the study were the small number of convalescent patients and the absence of early post-infection timepoints.

After about 10 days of culture, CD4+ T cells were isolated with the EasySep CD4+ T cell isolation kit. Negative nucleocapsid antibody results before and after vaccination confirmed that the healthy vaccine recipients had no prior SARS-CoV-2 infection. On days 3 and 7, half of the culture medium was replaced with fresh IL-2-containing medium. Each peptide stimulation condition was cultured in triplicate wells unless otherwise noted. PBMC were separated from whole blood using Ficoll-Paque Plus gradient centrifugation and were then either cryopreserved at -140C or used fresh. The QIAamp micro DNA kit was used to extract genomic DNA from the cultured CD4+ T cells. Library preparation used the immunoSEQ multiplex PCR assay. DNA from the CD4+ T cells that had been cultured and isolated underwent TCR beta CDR3 sequencing. Processing in the source paper ran as follows. Non-productive TCR sequences were removed and reads were trimmed to the CDR3 region, keeping CDR3s of at least 7 amino acids. Antigen-specific clonotypes were identified using the MANAFEST web app by comparison of expansion in peptide wells against reference cultures. Positive clones required FDR<0.05 expansion versus reference and all other wells, odds ratio above 5, and frequency above 0.1% in two replicate wells. Cross-reactive clonotypes were defined as significantly expanded in SARS-CoV-2 spike wells and in at least one common cold coronavirus spike condition. CDR3 similarity was assessed by Levenshtein distance using the stringdist R package, and unrooted trees were constructed with ape in R 3.6.1. In TCRdb, the immuneACCESS table is reduced to in-frame sequences with V and J assigned. These tables do not hold every clone; where another copy was compared, an unresolved V gene accounts for under half, and the others remain unexplained. D and trimming were read from the DNA, whereas the V and J calls and clone size are those reported in that table. Recorded for this sample are about 25,000 clones; around 73% of them occurred a single time. About 11% of the sample belongs to the ten largest clones.

The input for sequencing was CD4+ T cells from PBMCs cultured without peptide, taken before COVID-19 vaccination. The TCR sequence derives from a human donor who received a COVID-19 vaccine. The chain links TRBV11-2 with TRBJ2-1; 9 junctional bases match TRBD2. The CDR3: CASSKGGLAYNEQFF. In nucleotides, the sequence is TGTGCCAGCAGCAAGGGGGGACTAGCTTACAATGAGCAGTTCTTC.